The clone carrying this T cell receptor (beta chain) was picked up many times. These data are taken from a study of cytomegalovirus exposure and HLA in healthy donors. PCR used 60 Vbeta primers and 13 Jbeta primers. Profiling relied on immunoSEQ multiplex PCR, and the TCRdb table lists in-frame clones only, not all of them. The sample has roughly 100,000 clones; roughly 9.1% are singletons. Sequencing input: PBMCs. This sequence originates from a man in his forties in good health and CMV-seropositive.

The CDR3 nucleotides read TGTGCCAGCACTAGCGGGAGGTCCCACGAGCAGTACTTC. Protein sequence: CASTSGRSHEQYF. J is TRBJ2-7 and V is TRBV28; 11 bases agree with TRBD2. After removal of 7 bases from V and 5 bases from J, the junction contained 4 bases not matched to a gene. The CDR3 sequence is 13 residues long. The germline V gene encodes CDR1 MDHEN and CDR2 SYDVKM.